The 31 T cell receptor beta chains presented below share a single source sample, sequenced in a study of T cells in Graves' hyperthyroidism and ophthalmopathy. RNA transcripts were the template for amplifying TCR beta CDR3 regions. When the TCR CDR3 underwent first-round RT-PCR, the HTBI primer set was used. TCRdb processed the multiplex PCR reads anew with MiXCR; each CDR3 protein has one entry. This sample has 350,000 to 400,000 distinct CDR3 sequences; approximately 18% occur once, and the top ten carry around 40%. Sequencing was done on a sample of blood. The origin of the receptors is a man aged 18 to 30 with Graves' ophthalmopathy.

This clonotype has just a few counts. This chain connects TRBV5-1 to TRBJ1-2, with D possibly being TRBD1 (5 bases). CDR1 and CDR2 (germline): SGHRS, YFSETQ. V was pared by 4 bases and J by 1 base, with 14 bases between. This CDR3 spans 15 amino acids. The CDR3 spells CASSDGGFGNYGYTF. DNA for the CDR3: TGCGCCAGCAGCGACGGGGGGTTTGGTAACTATGGCTACACCTTC. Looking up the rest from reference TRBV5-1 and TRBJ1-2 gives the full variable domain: KAGVTQTPRYLIKTRGQQVTLSCSPISGHRSVSWYQQTPGQGLQFLFEYFSETQRNKGNFPGRFSGRQFSNSRSEMNVSTLELGDSALYLCASSDGGFGNYGYTFGSGTRLTVV.

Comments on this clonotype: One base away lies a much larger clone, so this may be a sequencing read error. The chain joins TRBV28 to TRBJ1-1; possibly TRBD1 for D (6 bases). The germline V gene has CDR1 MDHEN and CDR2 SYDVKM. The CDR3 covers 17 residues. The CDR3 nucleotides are TGTGCCGGCAGTTTATCCCTTGGGGACGGGAAAAGGGGGGTAGCTTTCTTT. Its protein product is CAGSLSLGDGKRGVAFF. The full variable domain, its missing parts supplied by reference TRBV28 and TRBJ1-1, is DVKVTQSSRYLVKRTGEKVFLECVQDMDHENMFWYRQDPGLGLRLIYFSYDVKMKEKGDIPEGYSVSREKKERFSLILESASTNQTSMYLCAGSLSLGDGKRGVAFFGQGTRLTVV.

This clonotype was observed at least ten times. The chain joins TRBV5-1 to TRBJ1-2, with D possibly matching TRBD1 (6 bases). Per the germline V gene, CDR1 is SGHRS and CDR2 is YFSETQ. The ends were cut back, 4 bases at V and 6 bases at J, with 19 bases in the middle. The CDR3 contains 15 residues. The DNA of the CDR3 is TGCGCCAGCAGCCTCACGGAAGGGGGGACCAATGGCTACACCTTC. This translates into CASSLTEGGTNGYTF.

CDR3 in amino acids: CSARGVAGGPYEQYF. As DNA, the CDR3 is TGCAGTGCTAGAGGGGTAGCGGGGGGCCCCTACGAGCAGTACTTC. This sequence joins TRBV20-1 and TRBJ2-7, with 10 nucleotides matching TRBD2. This CDR3 is built from 15 residues. J was trimmed by 2 bases and V by 1 base; bases with no gene match: 5. Germline CDR1 is DFQATT and CDR2 is SNEGSKA (reference sequence).

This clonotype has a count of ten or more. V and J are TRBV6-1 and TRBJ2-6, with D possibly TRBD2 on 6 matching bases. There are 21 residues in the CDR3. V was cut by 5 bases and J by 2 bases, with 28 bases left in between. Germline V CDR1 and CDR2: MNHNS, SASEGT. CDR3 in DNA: TGTGCCAGCAGTCTCGACGCCCTCCGGGAGAATTATGGAGCTGGGGCCAACGTCCTGACTTTC. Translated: CASSLDALRENYGAGANVLTF.

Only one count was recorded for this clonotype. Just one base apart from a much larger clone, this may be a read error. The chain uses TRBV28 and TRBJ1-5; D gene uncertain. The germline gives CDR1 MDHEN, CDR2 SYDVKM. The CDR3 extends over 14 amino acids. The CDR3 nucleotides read TGTGCCAGCAGTTTGCCCGGCGGGTTTCAGTCCCAGCATTTT. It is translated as CASSLPGGFQSQHF.

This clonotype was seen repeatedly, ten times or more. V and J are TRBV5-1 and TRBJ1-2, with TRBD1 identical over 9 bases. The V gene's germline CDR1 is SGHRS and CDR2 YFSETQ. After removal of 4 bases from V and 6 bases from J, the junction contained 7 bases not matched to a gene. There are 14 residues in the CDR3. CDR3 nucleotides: TGCGCCAGCAGCCCCGGGACAGGGCTTGATGGCTACACCTTC. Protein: CASSPGTGLDGYTF.

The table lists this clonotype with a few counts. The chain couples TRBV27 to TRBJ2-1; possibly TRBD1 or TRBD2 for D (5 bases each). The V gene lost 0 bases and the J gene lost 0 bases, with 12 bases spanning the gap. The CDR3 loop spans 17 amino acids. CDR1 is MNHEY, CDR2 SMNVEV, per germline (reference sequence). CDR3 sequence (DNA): TGTGCCAGCAGTTTATCGAGGGGAGTGAGCTCCTACAATGAGCAGTTCTTC. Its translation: CASSLSRGVSSYNEQFF.

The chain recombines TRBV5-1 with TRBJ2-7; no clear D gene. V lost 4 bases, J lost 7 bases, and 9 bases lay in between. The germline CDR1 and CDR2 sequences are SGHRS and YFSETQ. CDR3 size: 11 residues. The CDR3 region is CASSVAQEQYF. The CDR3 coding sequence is TGCGCCAGCAGCGTCGCCCAGGAGCAGTACTTC. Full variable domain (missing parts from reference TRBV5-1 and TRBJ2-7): KAGVTQTPRYLIKTRGQQVTLSCSPISGHRSVSWYQQTPGQGLQFLFEYFSETQRNKGNFPGRFSGRQFSNSRSEMNVSTLELGDSALYLCASSVAQEQYFGPGTRLTVT.

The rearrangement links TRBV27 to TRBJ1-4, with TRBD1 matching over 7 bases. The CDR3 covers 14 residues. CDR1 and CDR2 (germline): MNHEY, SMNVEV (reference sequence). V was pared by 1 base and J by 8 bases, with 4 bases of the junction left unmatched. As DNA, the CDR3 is TGTGCCAGCAGTTTATTGACAGGGAGCGAAAAACTGTTTTTT. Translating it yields CASSLLTGSEKLFF.

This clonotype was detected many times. The chain's CDR3 is CASSVGGEPGGHQPQHF. CDR3 nucleotides: TGTGCCAGCAGCGTCGGAGGGGAGCCAGGGGGCCATCAGCCCCAGCATTTT. The chain employs TRBV9 and TRBJ1-5; 8 nucleotides match TRBD1. CDR3 length: 17 residues. Germline values: CDR1 SGDLS, CDR2 YYNGEE. The V and J ends lost 2 bases and 5 bases, in that order; junction bases with no gene match: 12.

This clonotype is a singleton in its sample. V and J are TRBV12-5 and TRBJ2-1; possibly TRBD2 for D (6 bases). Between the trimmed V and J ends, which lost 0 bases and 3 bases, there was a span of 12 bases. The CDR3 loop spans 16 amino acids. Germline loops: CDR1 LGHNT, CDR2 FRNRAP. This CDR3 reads CASGLVRRGFYNEQFF. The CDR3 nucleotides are TGTGCTAGTGGTTTGGTACGGAGGGGTTTCTACAATGAGCAGTTCTTC. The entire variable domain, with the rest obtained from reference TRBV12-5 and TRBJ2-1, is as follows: DARVTQTPRHKVTEMGQEVTMRCQPILGHNTVFWYRQTMMQGLELLAYFRNRAPLDDSGMPKDRFSAEMPDATLATLKIQPSEPRDSAVYFCASGLVRRGFYNEQFFGPGTRLTVL.

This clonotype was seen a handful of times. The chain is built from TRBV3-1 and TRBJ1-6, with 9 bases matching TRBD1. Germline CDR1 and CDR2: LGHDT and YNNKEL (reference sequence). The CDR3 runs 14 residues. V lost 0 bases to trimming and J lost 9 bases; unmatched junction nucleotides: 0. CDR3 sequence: CASSQEQGASPLHF. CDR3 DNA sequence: TGTGCCAGCAGCCAAGAACAGGGGGCTTCACCCCTCCACTTT.

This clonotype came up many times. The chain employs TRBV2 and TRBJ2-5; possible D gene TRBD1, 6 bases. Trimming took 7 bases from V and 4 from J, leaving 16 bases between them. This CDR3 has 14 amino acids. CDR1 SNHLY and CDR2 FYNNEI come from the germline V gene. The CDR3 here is CASTPGQGLETQYF. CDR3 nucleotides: TGTGCCAGCACCCCCGGGCAGGGGTTAGAGACCCAGTACTTC.

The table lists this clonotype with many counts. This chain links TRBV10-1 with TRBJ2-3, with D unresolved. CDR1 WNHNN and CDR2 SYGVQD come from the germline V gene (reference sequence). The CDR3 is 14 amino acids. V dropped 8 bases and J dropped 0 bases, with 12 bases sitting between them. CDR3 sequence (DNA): TGCGCCAGCTCGCCGGTGGCTAGCACAGATACGCAGTATTTT. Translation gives CASSPVASTDTQYF.

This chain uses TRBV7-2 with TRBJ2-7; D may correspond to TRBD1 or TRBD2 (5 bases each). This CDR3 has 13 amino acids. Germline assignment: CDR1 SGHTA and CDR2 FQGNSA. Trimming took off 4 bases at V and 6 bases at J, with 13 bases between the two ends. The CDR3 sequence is CASSSGRISEQYF. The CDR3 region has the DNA TGTGCCAGCAGCTCGGGGCGTATATCCGAGCAGTACTTC.

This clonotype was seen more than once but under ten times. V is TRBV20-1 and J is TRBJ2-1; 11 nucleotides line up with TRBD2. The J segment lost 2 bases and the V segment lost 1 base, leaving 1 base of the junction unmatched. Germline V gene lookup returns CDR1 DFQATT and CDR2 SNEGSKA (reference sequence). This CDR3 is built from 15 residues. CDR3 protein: CSARVAGGPYNEQFF. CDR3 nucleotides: TGCAGTGCTAGAGTAGCGGGGGGGCCCTACAATGAGCAGTTCTTC.

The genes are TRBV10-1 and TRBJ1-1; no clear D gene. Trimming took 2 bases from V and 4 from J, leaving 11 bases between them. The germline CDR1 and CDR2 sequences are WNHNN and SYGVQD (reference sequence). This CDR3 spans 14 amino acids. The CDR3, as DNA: TGCGCCAGCAGTGAGCGGCAGGAACCCACTGAAGCTTTCTTT. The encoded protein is CASSERQEPTEAFF.

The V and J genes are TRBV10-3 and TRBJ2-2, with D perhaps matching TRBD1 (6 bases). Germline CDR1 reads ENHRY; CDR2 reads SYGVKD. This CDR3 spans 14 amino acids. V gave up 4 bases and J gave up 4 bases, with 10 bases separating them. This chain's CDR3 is CAISVGQGTGELFF. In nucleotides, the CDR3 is TGTGCCATCAGTGTGGGACAAGGCACCGGGGAGCTGTTTTTT.

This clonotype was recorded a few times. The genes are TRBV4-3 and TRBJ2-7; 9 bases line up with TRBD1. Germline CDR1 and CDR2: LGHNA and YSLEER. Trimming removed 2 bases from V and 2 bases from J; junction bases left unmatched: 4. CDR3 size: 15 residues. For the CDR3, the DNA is TGCGCCAGCAGCCAATGGACAGGGGAAGCCTACGAGCAGTACTTC. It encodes CASSQWTGEAYEQYF.

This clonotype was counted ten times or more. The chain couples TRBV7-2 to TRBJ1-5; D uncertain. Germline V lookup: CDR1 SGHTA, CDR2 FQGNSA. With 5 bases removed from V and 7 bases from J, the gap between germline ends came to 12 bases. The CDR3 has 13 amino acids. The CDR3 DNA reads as TGTGCCAGCAGCCTCACCTTTGTGCAGCCCCAGCATTTT. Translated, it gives CASSLTFVQPQHF.

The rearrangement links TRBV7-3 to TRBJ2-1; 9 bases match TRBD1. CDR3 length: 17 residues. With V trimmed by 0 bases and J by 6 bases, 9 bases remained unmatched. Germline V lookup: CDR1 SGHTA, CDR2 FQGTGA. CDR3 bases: TGTGCCAGCAGCTTAACCCATGGGGACAGGGTTTCCAATGAGCAGTTCTTC. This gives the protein CASSLTHGDRVSNEQFF.

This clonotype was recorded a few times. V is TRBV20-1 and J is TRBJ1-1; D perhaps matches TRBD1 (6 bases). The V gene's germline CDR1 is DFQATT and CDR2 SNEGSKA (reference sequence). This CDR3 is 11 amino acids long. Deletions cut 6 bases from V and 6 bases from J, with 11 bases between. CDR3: CSAQRGAEAFF. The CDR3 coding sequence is TGCAGTGCCCAGAGGGGGGCTGAAGCTTTCTTT.

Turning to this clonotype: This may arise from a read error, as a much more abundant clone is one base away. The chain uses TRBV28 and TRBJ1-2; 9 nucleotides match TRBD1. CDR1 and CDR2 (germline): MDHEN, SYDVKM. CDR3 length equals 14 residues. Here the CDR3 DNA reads TGTGCCGGCAGTCAACAGGGGGCAAGCTATGGCTACACCTTC. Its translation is CAGSQQGASYGYTF.

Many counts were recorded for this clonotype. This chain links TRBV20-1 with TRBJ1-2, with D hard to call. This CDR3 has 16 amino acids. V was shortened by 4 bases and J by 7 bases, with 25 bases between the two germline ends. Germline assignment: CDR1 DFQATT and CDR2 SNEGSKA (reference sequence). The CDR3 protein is CSATRTGLLSGRGYTF. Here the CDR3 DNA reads TGCAGTGCTACCCGGACTGGGCTATTGAGCGGTCGTGGCTACACCTTC.

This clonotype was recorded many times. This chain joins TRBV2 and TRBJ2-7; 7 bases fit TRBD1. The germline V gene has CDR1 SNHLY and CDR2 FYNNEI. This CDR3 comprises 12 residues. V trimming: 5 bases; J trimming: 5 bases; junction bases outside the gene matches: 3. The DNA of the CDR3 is TGTGCCAGCAGTTTGACAGGGAACGAGCAGTACTTC. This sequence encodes CASSLTGNEQYF.

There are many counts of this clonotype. In DNA form, the CDR3 reads TGTGCCAGCGGGTACAGGGGGCCGCACACCGGGGAGCTGTTTTTT. Translated, it gives CASGYRGPHTGELFF. V is TRBV2 and J is TRBJ2-2, with 9 bases matching TRBD1. This CDR3 contains 15 residues. Per germline, CDR1 SNHLY and CDR2 FYNNEI. With 8 bases clipped from V and 3 bases from J, the junction kept 7 bases outside the gene matches.

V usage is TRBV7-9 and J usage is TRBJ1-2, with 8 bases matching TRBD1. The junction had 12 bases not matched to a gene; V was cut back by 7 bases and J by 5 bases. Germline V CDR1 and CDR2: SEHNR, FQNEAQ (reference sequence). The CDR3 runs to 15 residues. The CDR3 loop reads CASNEGGGQEYGYTF. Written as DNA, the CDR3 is TGTGCCAGCAATGAGGGGGGGGGACAGGAGTATGGCTACACCTTC.

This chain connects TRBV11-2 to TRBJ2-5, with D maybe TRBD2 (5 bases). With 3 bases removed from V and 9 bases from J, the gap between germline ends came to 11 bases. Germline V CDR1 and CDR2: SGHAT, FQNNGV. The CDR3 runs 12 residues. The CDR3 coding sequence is TGTGCCAGCAGCTTGCAAGAGGGAGCCCAGTACTTC. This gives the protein CASSLQEGAQYF. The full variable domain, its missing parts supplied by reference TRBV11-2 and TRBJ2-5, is EAGVAQSPRYKIIEKRQSVAFWCNPISGHATLYWYQQILGQGPKLLIQFQNNGVVDDSQLPKDRFSAERLKGVDSTLKIQPAKLEDSAVYLCASSLQEGAQYFGPGTRLLVL.

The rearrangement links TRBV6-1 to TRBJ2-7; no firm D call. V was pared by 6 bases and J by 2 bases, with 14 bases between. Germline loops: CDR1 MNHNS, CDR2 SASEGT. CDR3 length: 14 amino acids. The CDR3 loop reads CASSLRAYPYEQYF. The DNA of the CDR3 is TGTGCCAGCAGCCTCCGGGCCTATCCCTACGAGCAGTACTTC.

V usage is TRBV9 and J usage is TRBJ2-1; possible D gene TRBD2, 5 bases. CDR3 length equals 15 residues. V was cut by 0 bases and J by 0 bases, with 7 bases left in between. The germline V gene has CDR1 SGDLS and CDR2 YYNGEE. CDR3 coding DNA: TGTGCCAGCAGCGTAGGTGAGGGCTCCTACAATGAGCAGTTCTTC. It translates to CASSVGEGSYNEQFF.